This T cell receptor (beta chain) was sequenced during a study of blood T cell repertoires in COVID-19. Study-wide context: COVID-19 samples, acute and convalescent, were from the United States, Italy and Spain. PBMCs, B-cell-depleted T cells, or T cells provided the cDNA or gDNA that made up the material.

This clone has just a few counts. V lost 8 bases to trimming and J lost 9 bases; unmatched junction nucleotides: 8. This CDR3 contains 14 residues. Germline CDR1 and CDR2: MNHEY and SMNVEV (reference sequence). Seattle patients were enrolled while actively infected and followed longitudinally. How the authors handled the data: Estimates of nucleated cell counts were drawn from the amplification of reference gene primers. The protocol was immunoSEQ multiplex PCR, while the TCRdb copy is restricted to in-frame clones and leaves out a portion. Clonal size and the V and J genes are those of that table, whereas D and trimming came from the DNA. The table has some 240,000 clones, around 87% seen once.

This TCR came from a woman aged 55-75 years with COVID-19, enrolled during active disease. The chain links TRBV27 to TRBJ1-6, with 9 bases identical to TRBD1. Sequences were obtained from peripheral blood. The CDR3 here is CASSRTGEASPLHF. Written as DNA, the CDR3 is TGTGCCAGCTCCAGGACAGGGGAGGCTTCACCCCTCCACTTT.